This is a list of T cell receptor beta chains from one sample in a study of immune evolution from preneoplasia to lung adenocarcinoma. Assay used: immunoSEQ multiplex PCR; TCRdb lists only in-frame clones, some missing. Seen here are 7,000 or so clones, 60% to 85% observed once, and the top ten hold 15% to 20%. Sequenced input: FFPE adjacent normal lung tissue. These TCRs come from a person between 65 and 79 years old with lung adenocarcinoma. Both conserved end residues are part of each CDR3. D genes are given only for firm matches. Not all rows give a size; the values are once, few, many and, for expanded clones, a class.

size: few; V: TRBV28; D: -; J: TRBJ2-7; DNA: TGTGCCAGCTTGGGGCTAGCGGCAGGGGACTCCTACGAGCAGTACTTC; CDR3: CASLGLAAGDSYEQYF
size: few; V: TRBV4-2; D: -; J: TRBJ2-7; DNA: TGTGCCAGCAGCCAAGGAGAACCGGCAGGCGGTAGCGAATACTTC; CDR3: CASSQGEPAGGSEYF
size: -; V: TRBV4-1; D: -; J: TRBJ1-1; DNA: TGCGCCAGCAGCCCTTCGAGGAGGGCTGAAGCTTTCTTT; CDR3: CASSPSRRAEAFF
size: -; V: TRBV9; D: TRBD1; J: TRBJ1-1; DNA: TGTGCCAGCAGCGTAGGATGGGGACAGGGGGGGTCTGAAGCTTTCTTT; CDR3: CASSVGWGQGGSEAFF
size: few; V: TRBV28; D: TRBD1; J: TRBJ1-4; DNA: TGTGCCAGCAGTGCAGGGACAGGTTTTAATGAAAAACTGTTTTTT; CDR3: CASSAGTGFNEKLFF
size: -; V: TRBV19; D: TRBD1; J: TRBJ2-5; DNA: TGTGCCAGTAGTCCCCGGGACAGGGGAGCGTTGGCGGAGACCCAGTACTTC; CDR3: CASSPRDRGALAETQYF
size: few; V: TRBV2; D: TRBD2; J: TRBJ2-2; DNA: TGTGCCAGCGCTACTAGCGGGGGGCTAGGTGGGGAGCTGTTTTTT; CDR3: CASATSGGLGGELFF
size: -; V: TRBV7-9; D: -; J: TRBJ2-7; DNA: TGTGCCAGCAGCCTGGGGACATACGAGCAGTACTTC; CDR3: CASSLGTYEQYF
size: -; V: TRBV11-2; D: -; J: TRBJ1-6; DNA: TGTGCCAGCAGCTTAGGGGGGAGGGGCGGATATAATTCACCCCTCCACTTT; CDR3: CASSLGGRGGYNSPLHF
size: -; V: TRBV28; D: -; J: TRBJ1-1; DNA: TGTGCCAGCAGTTTTTGGGGGCGGGACACTGAAGCTTTCTTT; CDR3: CASSFWGRDTEAFF
size: -; V: TRBV5-1; D: TRBD2; J: TRBJ2-1; DNA: TGCGCCAGCACCTTGGGGCCTAGCGGGGGGACCTACAATGAGCAGTTCTTC; CDR3: CASTLGPSGGTYNEQFF
size: few; V: TRBV5-4; D: -; J: TRBJ2-7; DNA: TGTGCCAGCAGCTTGGACAGGAGCTCCTACGAGCAGTACTTC; CDR3: CASSLDRSSYEQYF
size: -; V: TRBV20-1; D: -; J: TRBJ1-1; DNA: TGCAGTGCTACTACGCCGGGACTAGCTTTCTTT; CDR3: CSATTPGLAFF
size: -; V: TRBV29-1; D: -; J: TRBJ1-1; DNA: TGCAGCATCAAGGGGGTAATAGGCATGAACACTGAAGCTTTCTTT; CDR3: CSIKGVIGMNTEAFF
size: -; V: TRBV30; D: -; J: TRBJ1-3; DNA: TGTGCCTGGAGTCGGGCTGGAAACACCATATATTTT; CDR3: CAWSRAGNTIYF
size: -; V: TRBV2; D: -; J: TRBJ2-5; DNA: TGTGCCAGCAGTCTCAGTCGAGAGACCCAGTACTTC; CDR3: CASSLSRETQYF
size: -; V: TRBV6-1; D: TRBD1; J: TRBJ2-2; DNA: TGTGCCAGCAGTGAATTCGGACAGGGAGGCACCGGGGAGCTGTTTTTT; CDR3: CASSEFGQGGTGELFF
size: -; V: TRBV6-5; D: -; J: TRBJ1-6; DNA: TGTGCCAGCAGTTACTCCGGGACAAGGGATTCACCCCTCCACTTT; CDR3: CASSYSGTRDSPLHF
size: -; V: TRBV7-9; D: TRBD1; J: TRBJ1-1; DNA: TGTGCCAGCAGCTGGGACAGGGGGCTGGGTACTGAAGCTTTCTTT; CDR3: CASSWDRGLGTEAFF
size: -; V: TRBV18; D: TRBD1; J: TRBJ2-7; DNA: TGTGCCAGCACACAAAAGCCAGGGGGCTACGAGCAGTACTTC; CDR3: CASTQKPGGYEQYF
size: -; V: TRBV2; D: TRBD1; J: TRBJ1-3; DNA: TGTGCCAGCAGCGCGACAGGGGGCCCTGGAAACACCATATATTTT; CDR3: CASSATGGPGNTIYF
size: few; V: TRBV9; D: TRBD1; J: TRBJ1-2; DNA: TGTGCCAGCAGCGTAGCTCAGACAGGGAGTTATGGCTACACCTTC; CDR3: CASSVAQTGSYGYTF
size: -; V: TRBV6-1; D: -; J: TRBJ1-5; DNA: TGTGCCAGCAGTGCACCACCATATCCCCAGCATTTT; CDR3: CASSAPPYPQHF
size: -; V: TRBV7-9; D: -; J: TRBJ2-1; DNA: TGTGCCAGCAGCCTGGGACGAGAGCAGTTCTTC; CDR3: CASSLGREQFF
size: -; V: TRBV5-1; D: -; J: TRBJ1-2; DNA: TGCGCCAGCAGCTTGTCCCAGGGCGAGGGCTACACCTTC; CDR3: CASSLSQGEGYTF
size: -; V: TRBV19; D: -; J: TRBJ1-1; DNA: TGTGCCAGTAGTATGGGGGGTGACTTTCCTCCGGACTTCTTT; CDR3: CASSMGGDFPPDFF
size: -; V: TRBV27; D: -; J: TRBJ2-7; DNA: TGTGCCAGCAGTTTATCCCCCTCCTACGAGCAGTACTTC; CDR3: CASSLSPSYEQYF
size: -; V: TRBV12-5; D: TRBD1; J: TRBJ1-5; DNA: TGTGCTGATAGCCGGACAGGGAGTCATCAGCCCCAGCATTTT; CDR3: CADSRTGSHQPQHF
size: -; V: TRBV5-6; D: TRBD1; J: TRBJ1-1; DNA: TGTGCCAGCAGCGGTGGGACAGTGAACACTGAAGCTTTCTTT; CDR3: CASSGGTVNTEAFF
size: -; V: TRBV6-5; D: -; J: TRBJ1-1; DNA: TGTGCCAGCATTCGGGGCACTGAAGCTTTCTTT; CDR3: CASIRGTEAFF
size: -; V: TRBV6-5; D: -; J: TRBJ2-7; DNA: TGTGCCAGCAGCAGCAGGGTTCGGCAGTACTTC; CDR3: CASSSRVRQYF
size: -; V: TRBV11-3; D: TRBD1; J: TRBJ2-3; DNA: TGTGCCAGCAGCTTCGGGACAGCAGATACGCAGTATTTT; CDR3: CASSFGTADTQYF
size: -; V: TRBV29-1; D: TRBD1; J: TRBJ2-1; DNA: TGCAGCGCCGGACAGGTGCTATGGAATGAGCAGTTCTTC; CDR3: CSAGQVLWNEQFF
size: -; V: TRBV7-9; D: -; J: TRBJ1-1; DNA: TGTGCCAGCACCCTTCCGACAGCCGAAGCTTTCTTT; CDR3: CASTLPTAEAFF
size: -; V: TRBV5-8; D: TRBD1; J: TRBJ1-4; DNA: TGTGCCAGCAGCTTGGGGACAGGGGGGAATGAAAAACTGTTTTTT; CDR3: CASSLGTGGNEKLFF
size: few; V: TRBV5-4; D: TRBD1; J: TRBJ1-2; DNA: TGTGCCAGCAGCTCGGGACAGGGAAAAACCTACTATGGCTACACCTTC; CDR3: CASSSGQGKTYYGYTF
size: -; V: TRBV10-2; D: -; J: TRBJ2-2; DNA: TGCGCCAGCAGTGATGAGAAACTTTCGAACACCGGGGAGCTGTTTTTT; CDR3: CASSDEKLSNTGELFF